Below are 12 T cell receptor beta chains sequenced from a single sample in a study of identical twins (dated by TCRdb to the mid-2010s). Receptors were amplified or captured by 5' RACE. The reads were generated on an Illumina HiSeq 2000. TCRdb passed the public sequencing reads through fastp at Q25 and MiXCR, retaining productive beta sequences. Rows matching on CDR3 protein sequence are summarized as one entry with the most common DNA and genes. Within this sample are some 500,000 distinct CDR3 sequences, with under 25% of them counted one time only. The top ten clonotypes cover about 0.93% of the sample. The sample was also reused in another study, on T cells expressing NK-cell markers.

Sequencing was carried out using CD4+ T cells sorted from blood. The receptors were gathered from a woman aged 18-29 years in good health.

This chain joins TRBV7-2 and TRBJ1-2; the D is unclear. V was pared by 0 bases and J by 2 bases, with 10 bases between. Germline V gene sequence: CDR1 SGHTA, CDR2 FQGNSA. This CDR3 comprises 15 residues. CDR3 region: CASSLAGQSNYGYTF. The CDR3 DNA is TGTGCCAGCAGCTTAGCTGGCCAGTCCAACTATGGCTACACCTTC.

This chain connects TRBV24-1 to TRBJ2-5, with 8 bases matching TRBD2. This CDR3 is built from 13 residues. Trimming at V came to 4 bases and at J to 5 bases, leaving 2 bases not matched to a gene. Germline assignment: CDR1 KGHDR and CDR2 SFDVKD. The CDR3 coding sequence is TGTGCCACCAGTGACCCGGGGGGGGAGACCCAGTACTTC. It encodes CATSDPGGETQYF.

The chain couples TRBV11-1 to TRBJ2-2; 9 bases map to TRBD1. Germline V gene lookup returns CDR1 SGHAT and CDR2 FQDESV (reference sequence). The V gene end was trimmed by 5 bases and the J gene end by 4 bases; junction bases not matched to a gene: 14. This CDR3 has 18 amino acids. The CDR3 coding sequence is TGTGCCAGCAGCATAACCAGGGACAGGGTCAGCCTCACCGGGGAGCTGTTTTTT. Residues: CASSITRDRVSLTGELFF.

V is TRBV20-1 and J is TRBJ2-5, with a possible D match to TRBD2 (5 bases). V dropped 0 bases and J dropped 3 bases, with 11 bases sitting between them. The CDR3 is made up of 14 amino acids. Germline V lookup: CDR1 DFQATT, CDR2 SNEGSKA (reference sequence). The DNA of the CDR3 is TGCAGTGCTAGAGATCACGGGGTAGAAGAGACCCAGTACTTC. Its translation is CSARDHGVEETQYF.

This clonotype came up a few times. V gene TRBV19 combines with J gene TRBJ1-2; D might be TRBD1 (6 bases). The germline V gene has CDR1 LNHDA and CDR2 SQIVND (reference sequence). Trimming took off 4 bases at V and 4 bases at J, with 16 bases between the two ends. This CDR3 is built from 15 residues. CDR3 protein: CASSNRGGAGYGYTF. The CDR3 bases are TGTGCCAGTAGTAACCGGGGGGGCGCGGGCTATGGCTACACCTTC.

This clonotype was seen a few times. V is TRBV20-1 and J is TRBJ2-7; D may be TRBD2 (5 bases). The germline CDR1 and CDR2 sequences are DFQATT and SNEGSKA (reference sequence). This CDR3 has 13 residues. Trimming left V 3 bases short and J 7 bases short, with 16 bases between. CDR3 DNA: TGCAGTGCTAGCGAGGGCTCATTGGGGGAGCAGTACTTC. This translates into CSASEGSLGEQYF.

This clonotype showed up just a few times. The chain uses TRBV20-1 and TRBJ2-1; 15 bases line up with TRBD2. The CDR3 runs 14 residues. The junction had 7 bases not matched to a gene; V was cut back by 6 bases and J by 10 bases. CDR1 is DFQATT, CDR2 SNEGSKA, per germline (reference sequence). In DNA, the CDR3 is TGCAGTGCGCGGACTAGCGGGGGGGCGAGGGAGCAGTTCTTC. This translates into CSARTSGGAREQFF.

The chain uses TRBV20-1 and TRBJ1-5; a weak D match, TRBD1 (5 bases). Germline CDR1 reads DFQATT; CDR2 reads SNEGSKA (reference sequence). V lost 7 bases, J lost 6 bases, and 19 bases lay in between. The CDR3 extends over 14 amino acids. The CDR3 DNA reads TGCAGTGTCCCGCCTGTAGGGGATCGTCAGCCCCAGCATTTT. Encoded protein: CSVPPVGDRQPQHF.

The genes are TRBV5-1 and TRBJ2-7; 8 bases map to TRBD2. This CDR3 contains 13 residues. Germline assignment: CDR1 SGHRS and CDR2 YFSETQ. Germline trimming cut 2 bases from V and 4 bases from J; bases unmatched to any gene: 2. The chain's CDR3 is CASSFREGYEQYF. CDR3 DNA sequence: TGCGCCAGCAGCTTTCGGGAGGGATACGAGCAGTACTTC. The whole variable domain, remainder taken from reference TRBV5-1 and TRBJ2-7, is KAGVTQTPRYLIKTRGQQVTLSCSPISGHRSVSWYQQTPGQGLQFLFEYFSETQRNKGNFPGRFSGRQFSNSRSEMNVSTLELGDSALYLCASSFREGYEQYFGPGTRLTVT.

This clonotype was detected only a few times. The chain links TRBV12-3 or TRBV12-4 to TRBJ1-6, with a tentative D call TRBD1 (6 bases). The CDR3 is 15 residues long. Trimming took off 5 bases at V and 3 bases at J, with 11 bases between the two ends. The CDR3: CASSPGTLYNSPLHF. The CDR3 bases are TGTGCCAGCAGTCCCGGGACACTCTATAATTCACCCCTCCACTTT.

This chain links TRBV6-2 or TRBV6-3 with TRBJ2-3, with TRBD1 identical over 10 bases. Germline V gene sequence: CDR1 MNHEY, CDR2 SVGEGT. The CDR3 consists of 16 residues. V lost 5 bases and J lost 2; bases outside the gene matches: 7. The CDR3 sequence: CASSPPGQGTTDTQYF. CDR3 nucleotide sequence: TGTGCCAGCAGTCCCCCGGGACAGGGGACCACAGATACGCAGTATTTT.

This clonotype appeared many times. J is TRBJ1-6 and V is TRBV20-1; 9 nucleotides line up with TRBD1. With 4 bases clipped from V and 8 bases from J, the junction kept 6 bases outside the gene matches. This CDR3 spans 14 amino acids. Germline-derived CDR1 and CDR2 are DFQATT and SNEGSKA (reference sequence). CDR3 DNA: TGCAGTGCTACCCCGGGACAGGGTTATTCACCCCTCCACTTT. It is translated as CSATPGQGYSPLHF.